This T cell receptor (beta chain) was observed in a study of CD8 T cells in ankylosing spondylitis. In TCRdb, the 5' RACE reads were re-called with MiXCR into one record per CDR3 protein. The sample contains 150,000 to 200,000 distinct CDR3 sequences, 8.5% to 10% of which appear only once. This clonotype came up a few times. V lost 8 bases and J lost 9, with 17 bases in between. Germline lookup yields CDR1 MNHEY and CDR2 SMNVEV (reference sequence). This CDR3 is 13 amino acids long. Sequences were obtained from blood, either unsorted or a sorted T cell fraction (not recorded which). The receptor was derived from a female donor with ankylosing spondylitis or in good health (not recorded which). The chain has TRBV27 and TRBJ2-1; D could derive from TRBD1 or TRBD2 (5 bases each). Written as DNA, the CDR3 is TGTGCCAGCCGGGACGCTCAGAGGGGTGAGCAGTTCTTC. This gives the protein CASRDAQRGEQFF.